One sample yielded the 12 T cell receptor beta chains listed below, sequenced in a study of T cells in Graves' hyperthyroidism and ophthalmopathy. TCR beta CDR3 sequences were amplified from RNA transcripts. Primed by the HTBI set, a first-round RT-PCR was run on the TCR CDR3. From the multiplex PCR reads, TCRdb called clonotypes with MiXCR, one entry per CDR3 protein. The data hold roughly 700,000 distinct CDR3 sequences, with 12% to 15% observed a single time. Sequenced: blood. The receptor source for this set is a woman aged 18-29 years with Graves' hyperthyroidism.

This clonotype was detected only once. A single base separates this from a much larger clone, so it may be a read error. The V call is TRBV20-1, the J call TRBJ2-5, with 12 nucleotides matching TRBD1. Per germline, CDR1 DFQATT and CDR2 SNEGSKA (reference sequence). V lost 8 bases, J lost 10 bases, and 11 bases stayed unmatched. This CDR3 spans 13 amino acids. CDR3 loop: CSSAGTGGYDQYF. DNA of the CDR3: TGCAGTTCGGCCGGGACAGGGGGCTACGACCAGTACTTC.

This clonotype was observed many times. This sequence joins TRBV7-2 and TRBJ2-7, with TRBD2 as a possible D gene (6 bases). Trimming removed 1 base at V and 6 bases at J, with 13 bases between. The CDR3 runs 14 residues. CDR1 is SGHTA, CDR2 FQGNSA, per germline. DNA for the CDR3: TGTGCCAGCAGCTTAGGGCCGCGGGGAGGCGAGCAGTACTTC. Translated: CASSLGPRGGEQYF.

The sample holds many counts of this clonotype. The chain joins TRBV2 to TRBJ1-6; weak D call: TRBD1 (6 bases). The ends were cut back, 2 bases at V and 7 bases at J, with 15 bases in the middle. Germline V gene lookup returns CDR1 SNHLY and CDR2 FYNNEI. CDR3 length: 16 amino acids. The CDR3 sequence: CASSENFGQGNSPLHF. The CDR3 DNA is TGTGCCAGCAGTGAAAACTTTGGGCAGGGGAATTCACCCCTCCACTTT. The full variable domain, completed using reference TRBV2 and TRBJ1-6, is EPEVTQTPSHQVTQMGQEVILRCVPISNHLYFYWYRQILGQKVEFLVSFYNNEISEKSEIFDDQFSVERPDGSNFTLKIRSTKLEDSAMYFCASSENFGQGNSPLHFGNGTRLTVT.

V gene TRBV7-9 combines with J gene TRBJ2-5; 14 nucleotides line up with TRBD2. The CDR3 sequence is 17 residues long. Trimming took 3 bases from V and 1 from J; bases not matched to a gene: 4. Per germline, CDR1 SEHNR and CDR2 FQNEAQ (reference sequence). The CDR3 bases are TGTGCCAGCAGCTTGGCGGGGACTAGCGGGGGCCAAGAGACCCAGTACTTC. This codes for CASSLAGTSGGQETQYF. Supplemented by reference TRBV7-9 and TRBJ2-5, the full variable domain reads DTGVSQNPRHKITKRGQNVTFRCDPISEHNRLYWYRQTLGQGPEFLTYFQNEAQLEKSRLLSDRFSAERPKGSFSTLEIQRTEQGDSAMYLCASSLAGTSGGQETQYFGPGTRLLVL.

As for this clonotype: Given a much more abundant clone one base away, this may be a read error. J is TRBJ2-1 and V is TRBV20-1; no reliable D call. Trimming shortened V by 1 base and J by 3 bases, and 16 bases separated the two germline ends. CDR3 length: 16 amino acids. Looked up from germline, CDR1 is DFQATT and CDR2 is SNEGSKA (reference sequence). CDR3 nucleotide sequence: TGCAGTGCTAGAGGGCGGTCTCAGGTCAGCTACAATGAGCAGTTCTTC. Encoded protein: CSARGRSQVSYNEQFF.

Points on this clonotype: An end of the junction differs from the germline gene, which may be a read error. This sequence joins TRBV20-1 and TRBJ1-2, with D possibly TRBD1 on 5 matching bases. From germline, CDR1 is DFQATT and CDR2 SNEGSKA (reference sequence). This CDR3 spans 13 amino acids. CDR3 DNA sequence: TGCAGTGCTAGAGATGAAAGGACAAGGCCCCTCTCCTTC. Its translation: CSARDERTRPLSF.

This rearrangement joins TRBV28 to TRBJ1-3, with 7 bases matching TRBD1. V was pared by 4 bases and J by 0 bases, with 9 bases of the junction left unmatched. Germline V CDR1 and CDR2: MDHEN, SYDVKM. The CDR3 is made up of 17 amino acids. This chain's CDR3 is CASSSYSWDSSGNTIYF. The CDR3 DNA reads as TGTGCCAGCAGTTCGTATTCTTGGGACAGCTCTGGAAACACCATATATTTT.

In this sample, this clonotype turned up many times. The chain couples TRBV20-1 to TRBJ2-1; no reliable D call. CDR1 DFQATT and CDR2 SNEGSKA come from the germline V gene (reference sequence). This CDR3 is built from 14 residues. V dropped 3 bases and J dropped 3 bases, with 12 bases sitting between them. This CDR3 reads CSARDFGDYNEQFF. For the CDR3, the DNA is TGCAGTGCTAGGGATTTCGGAGACTACAATGAGCAGTTCTTC.

The chain carries TRBV7-9 and TRBJ2-5; the match to TRBD1 covers 7 bases. Germline lookup yields CDR1 SEHNR and CDR2 FQNEAQ (reference sequence). This CDR3 contains 14 residues. V gave up 5 bases and J gave up 1 base; unmatched junction bases: 4. The CDR3 nucleotides read TGTGCCAGCAGCCCGGACAGGAGCCAAGAGACCCAGTACTTC. Protein: CASSPDRSQETQYF.

The table lists this clonotype with many counts. The V and J genes are TRBV11-2 and TRBJ1-6, with 7 bases identical to TRBD1. The trim removed 1 base at V and 9 bases at J, leaving 3 bases unmatched. CDR3 size: 14 residues. In germline, CDR1 is SGHAT, CDR2 FQNNGV. The CDR3, as DNA: TGTGCCAGCAGCTTAGGGGACAGTTCTTCACCCCTCCACTTT. Amino acid sequence: CASSLGDSSSPLHF.

The chain combines TRBV29-1 with TRBJ2-7; 11 nucleotides match TRBD2. CDR3 length: 13 residues. Germline lookup yields CDR1 SQVTM and CDR2 ANQGSEA. The J segment lost 2 bases and the V segment lost 5 bases, leaving 2 bases of the junction unmatched. The chain's CDR3 is CSVQLAGAYEQYF. CDR3 bases: TGCAGCGTTCAACTAGCGGGAGCCTACGAGCAGTACTTC.

This clonotype was seen a few times. This may be a read error: a much more frequent sequence differs by one nucleotide. The chain's CDR3 is CASSLPGQVYNVQFF. For the CDR3, the DNA is TGTGCCAGCAGCTTGCCGGGACAGGTTTACAATGTGCAGTTCTTC. V is TRBV7-9 and J is TRBJ2-1; 8 bases fit TRBD1. The CDR3 is 15 amino acids. Germline V gene sequence: CDR1 SEHNR, CDR2 FQNEAQ (reference sequence).